These T cell receptor beta chains were read from a single sample in a study of beta chain features in type 1 diabetes. Generated by immunoSEQ multiplex PCR, the TCRdb table keeps only in-frame clones and is missing some. The sample carries approximately 150,000 clones, under 11% recorded once. Sequencing was done on a sample of naive CD4+ T cells from blood. All receptors come from a man younger than 35 in good health. Both conserved end residues are trimmed from each CDR3. A D gene is named only where the DNA matches it firmly.

>TRBV7-2|NA|TRBJ1-4
ASSLGGTPGGRLF
>TRBV19|TRBD1|TRBJ1-1
ASRKGDRLNTEAF
>TRBV7-9|TRBD1|TRBJ2-5
ASSLTGQSQETQY
>TRBV6-5|TRBD1|TRBJ1-2
ASSGGQEIGYT
>TRBV10-3|NA|TRBJ2-5
ATSGTQETQY
>TRBV7-9|NA|TRBJ2-7
ASSLHGGQTYEQY
>TRBV6-1|TRBD1|TRBJ1-4
ASRGQRTTNEKLF
>TRBV11-3|NA|TRBJ2-1
ASSLGGGNNEQF
>TRBV4-1|TRBD1|TRBJ2-2
ASSHSRDRITSNTGELF
>TRBV6-6|TRBD1|TRBJ2-2
ASEGQRSTGELF
>TRBV7-9|TRBD1|TRBJ2-3
ASSLATGTGRDTQY
>TRBV18|NA|TRBJ1-2
ASSPDTDYGYT
>TRBV30|NA|TRBJ1-1
AWSYPTALNTEAF
>TRBV19|TRBD1|TRBJ1-2
ASSNRGQGVSYGYT
>TRBV27|NA|TRBJ1-1
ASSRLENTEAF
>TRBV12-5|TRBD2|TRBJ2-2
ASGLTSGGLFETGELF
>TRBV15|TRBD1|TRBJ1-2
ATSKGQGAGGYT
>TRBV9|NA|TRBJ2-1
ASRLSGEYNEQF
>TRBV12-2|NA|TRBJ1-6
ASRFEGPNNSPLH
>TRBV7-8|NA|TRBJ2-7
ASSLGGGAYPVGQY